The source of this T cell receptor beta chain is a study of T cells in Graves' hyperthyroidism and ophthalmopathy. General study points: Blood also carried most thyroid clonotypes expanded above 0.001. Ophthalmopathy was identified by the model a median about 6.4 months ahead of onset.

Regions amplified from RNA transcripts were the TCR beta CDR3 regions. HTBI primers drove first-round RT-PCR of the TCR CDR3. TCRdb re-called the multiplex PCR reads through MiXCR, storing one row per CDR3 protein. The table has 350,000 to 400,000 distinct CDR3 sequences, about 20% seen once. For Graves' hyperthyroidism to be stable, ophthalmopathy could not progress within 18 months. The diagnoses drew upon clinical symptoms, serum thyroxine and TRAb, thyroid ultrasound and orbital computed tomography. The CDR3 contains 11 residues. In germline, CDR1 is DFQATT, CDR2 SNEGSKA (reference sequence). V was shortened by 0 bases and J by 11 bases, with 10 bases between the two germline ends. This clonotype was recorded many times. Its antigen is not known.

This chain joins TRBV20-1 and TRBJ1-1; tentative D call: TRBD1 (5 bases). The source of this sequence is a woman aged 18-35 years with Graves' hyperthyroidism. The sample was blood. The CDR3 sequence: CSARDRRDAFF. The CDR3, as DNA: TGCAGTGCTAGAGATAGGAGGGACGCTTTCTTT.